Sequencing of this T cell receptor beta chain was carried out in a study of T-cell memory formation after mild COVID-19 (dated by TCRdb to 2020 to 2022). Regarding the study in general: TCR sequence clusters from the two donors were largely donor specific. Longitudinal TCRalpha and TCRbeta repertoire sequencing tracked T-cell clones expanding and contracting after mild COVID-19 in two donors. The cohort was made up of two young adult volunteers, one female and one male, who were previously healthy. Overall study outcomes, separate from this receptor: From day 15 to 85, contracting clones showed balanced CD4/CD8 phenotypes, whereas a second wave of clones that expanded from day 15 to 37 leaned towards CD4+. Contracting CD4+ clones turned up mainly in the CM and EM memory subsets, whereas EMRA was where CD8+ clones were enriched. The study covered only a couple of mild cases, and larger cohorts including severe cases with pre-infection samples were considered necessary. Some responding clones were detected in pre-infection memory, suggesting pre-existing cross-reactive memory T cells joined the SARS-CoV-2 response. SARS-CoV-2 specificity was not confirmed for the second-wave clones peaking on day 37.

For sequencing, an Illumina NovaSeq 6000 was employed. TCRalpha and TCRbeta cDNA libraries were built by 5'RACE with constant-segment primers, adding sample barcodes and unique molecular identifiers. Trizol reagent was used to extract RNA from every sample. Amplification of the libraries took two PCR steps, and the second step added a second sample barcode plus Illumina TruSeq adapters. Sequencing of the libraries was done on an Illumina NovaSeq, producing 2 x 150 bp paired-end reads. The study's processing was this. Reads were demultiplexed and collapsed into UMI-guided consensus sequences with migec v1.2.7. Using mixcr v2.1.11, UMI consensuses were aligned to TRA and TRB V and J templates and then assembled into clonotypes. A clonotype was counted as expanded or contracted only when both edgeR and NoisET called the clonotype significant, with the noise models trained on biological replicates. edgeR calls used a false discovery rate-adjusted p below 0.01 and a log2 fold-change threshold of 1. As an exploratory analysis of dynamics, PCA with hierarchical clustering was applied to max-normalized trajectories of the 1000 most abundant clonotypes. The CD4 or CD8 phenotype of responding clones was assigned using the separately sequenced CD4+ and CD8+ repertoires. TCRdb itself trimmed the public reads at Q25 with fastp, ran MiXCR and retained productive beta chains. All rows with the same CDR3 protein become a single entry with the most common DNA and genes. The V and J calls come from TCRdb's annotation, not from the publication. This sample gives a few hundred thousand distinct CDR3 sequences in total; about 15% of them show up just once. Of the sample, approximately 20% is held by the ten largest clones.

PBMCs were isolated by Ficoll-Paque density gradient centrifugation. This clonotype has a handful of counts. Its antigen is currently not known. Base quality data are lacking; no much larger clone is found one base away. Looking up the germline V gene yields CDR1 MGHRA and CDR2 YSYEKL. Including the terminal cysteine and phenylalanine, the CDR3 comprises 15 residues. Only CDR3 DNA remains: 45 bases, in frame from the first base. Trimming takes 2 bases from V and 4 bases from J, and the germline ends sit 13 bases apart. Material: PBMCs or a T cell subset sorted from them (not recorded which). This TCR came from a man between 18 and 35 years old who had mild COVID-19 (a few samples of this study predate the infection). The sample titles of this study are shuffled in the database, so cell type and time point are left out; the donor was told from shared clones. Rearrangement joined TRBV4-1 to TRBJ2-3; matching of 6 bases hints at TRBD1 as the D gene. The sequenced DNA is TGCGCCAGCAGCCAAACAGGGCTTTACCCAGATACGCAGTATTTT. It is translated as CASSQTGLYPDTQYF.